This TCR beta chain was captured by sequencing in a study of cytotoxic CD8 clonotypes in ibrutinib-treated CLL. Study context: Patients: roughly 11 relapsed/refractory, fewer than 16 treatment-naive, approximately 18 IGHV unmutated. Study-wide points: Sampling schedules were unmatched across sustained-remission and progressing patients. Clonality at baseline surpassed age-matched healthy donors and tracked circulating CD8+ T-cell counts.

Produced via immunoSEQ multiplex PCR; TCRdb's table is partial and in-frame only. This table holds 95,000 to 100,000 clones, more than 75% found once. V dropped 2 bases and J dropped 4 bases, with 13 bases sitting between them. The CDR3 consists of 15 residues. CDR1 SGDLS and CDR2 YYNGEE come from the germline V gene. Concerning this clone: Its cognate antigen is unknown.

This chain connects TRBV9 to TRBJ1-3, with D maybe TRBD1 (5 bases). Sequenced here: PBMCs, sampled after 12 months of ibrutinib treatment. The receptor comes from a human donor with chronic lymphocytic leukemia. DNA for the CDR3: TGTGCCAGCAGCGTCGGGGGAGGGGTGGGAAACACCATATATTTT. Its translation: CASSVGGGVGNTIYF.